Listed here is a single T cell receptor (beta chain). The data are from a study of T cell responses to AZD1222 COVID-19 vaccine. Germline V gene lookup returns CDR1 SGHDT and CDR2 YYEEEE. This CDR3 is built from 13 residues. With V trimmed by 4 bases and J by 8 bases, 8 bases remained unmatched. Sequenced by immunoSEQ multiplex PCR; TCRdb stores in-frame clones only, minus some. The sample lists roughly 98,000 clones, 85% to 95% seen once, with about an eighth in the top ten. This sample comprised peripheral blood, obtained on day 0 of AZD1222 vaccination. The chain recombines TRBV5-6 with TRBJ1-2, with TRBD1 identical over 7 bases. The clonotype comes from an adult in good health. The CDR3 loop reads CASSHDRARGYTF. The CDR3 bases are TGTGCCAGCAGCCATGACAGGGCTCGAGGCTACACCTTC.